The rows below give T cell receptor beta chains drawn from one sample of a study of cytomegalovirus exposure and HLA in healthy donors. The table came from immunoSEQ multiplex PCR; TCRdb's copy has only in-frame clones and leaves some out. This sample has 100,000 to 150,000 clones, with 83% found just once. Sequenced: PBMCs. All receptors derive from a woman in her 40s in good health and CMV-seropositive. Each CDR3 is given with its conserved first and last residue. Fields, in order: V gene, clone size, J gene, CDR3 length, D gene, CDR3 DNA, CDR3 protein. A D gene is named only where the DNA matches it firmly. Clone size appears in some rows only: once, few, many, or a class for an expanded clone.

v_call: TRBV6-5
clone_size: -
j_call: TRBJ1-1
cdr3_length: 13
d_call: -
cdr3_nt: TGTGCCAGCGGGCGGGGCGGGAACACTGAAGCTTTCTTT
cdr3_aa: CASGRGGNTEAFF

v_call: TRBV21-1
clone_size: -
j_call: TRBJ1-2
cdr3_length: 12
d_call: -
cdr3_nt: TGTGCCAGCAGCTGTCGGAGCTATGGCTACACCTTC
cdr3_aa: CASSCRSYGYTF

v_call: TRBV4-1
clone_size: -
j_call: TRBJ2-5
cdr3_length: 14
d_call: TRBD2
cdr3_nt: TGCGCCACCACGAGCGGGGGGAGAAAAGAGACCCAGTACTTC
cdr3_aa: CATTSGGRKETQYF

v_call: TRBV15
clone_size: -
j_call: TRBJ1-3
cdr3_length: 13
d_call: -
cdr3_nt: TGTGCCACCCAACTGGACAAAAGAAACACCATATATTTT
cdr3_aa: CATQLDKRNTIYF

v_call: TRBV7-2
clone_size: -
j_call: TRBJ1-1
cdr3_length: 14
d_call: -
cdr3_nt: TGTGCCAGCAGCCTACGGGGATCGAACACTGAAGCTTTCTTT
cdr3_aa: CASSLRGSNTEAFF

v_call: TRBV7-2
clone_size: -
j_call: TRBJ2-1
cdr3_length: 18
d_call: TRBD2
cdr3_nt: TGTGCCAGCAGCTTAACTAGCGGGACCCGAAGCTCCTACAATGAGCAGTTCTTC
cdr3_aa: CASSLTSGTRSSYNEQFF

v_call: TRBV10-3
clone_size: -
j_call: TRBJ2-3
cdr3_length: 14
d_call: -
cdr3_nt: TGTGCCATCAGTGCTTCGGGGAACACAGATACGCAGTATTTT
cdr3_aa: CAISASGNTDTQYF

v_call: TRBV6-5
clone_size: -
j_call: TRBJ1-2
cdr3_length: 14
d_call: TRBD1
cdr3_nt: TGTGCCAGCAGTTACGGGACAGGGAACTATGGCTACACCTTC
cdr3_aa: CASSYGTGNYGYTF

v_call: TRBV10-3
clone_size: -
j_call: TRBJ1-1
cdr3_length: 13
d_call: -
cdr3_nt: TGTGCCAGAAGGGCGGGCCTTAACACTGAAGCTTTCTTT
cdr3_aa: CARRAGLNTEAFF

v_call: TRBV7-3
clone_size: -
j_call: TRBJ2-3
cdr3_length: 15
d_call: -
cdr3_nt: TGTGCCAGCAGCTTAAAAGCCGGGGGCACAGATACGCAGTATTTT
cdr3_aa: CASSLKAGGTDTQYF

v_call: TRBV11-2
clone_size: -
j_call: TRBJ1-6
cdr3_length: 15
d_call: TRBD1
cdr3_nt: TGTGCCAGCAGCCTCCGGGGGACAGGGGGTTCACCCCTCCACTTT
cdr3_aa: CASSLRGTGGSPLHF

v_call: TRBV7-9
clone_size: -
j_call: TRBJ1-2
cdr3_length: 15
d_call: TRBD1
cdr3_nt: TGTGCCAGCAGCCCTATCGACAGGGTGGGTAGTGGCTACACCTTC
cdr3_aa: CASSPIDRVGSGYTF

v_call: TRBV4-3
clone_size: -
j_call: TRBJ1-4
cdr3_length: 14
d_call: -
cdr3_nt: TGCGCCAGCAGCCAAGTACTGCGTTCGGAAAAACTGTTTTTT
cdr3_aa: CASSQVLRSEKLFF

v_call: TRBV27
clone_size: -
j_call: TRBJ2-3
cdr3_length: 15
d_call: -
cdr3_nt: TGTGCCAGCAGTTTACAGGGGTTGGGCACAGATACGCAGTATTTT
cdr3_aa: CASSLQGLGTDTQYF

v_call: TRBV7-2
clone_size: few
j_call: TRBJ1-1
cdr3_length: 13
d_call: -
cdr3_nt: TGTGCCACACGGGGACAACCGAACACTGAAGCTTTCTTT
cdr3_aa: CATRGQPNTEAFF

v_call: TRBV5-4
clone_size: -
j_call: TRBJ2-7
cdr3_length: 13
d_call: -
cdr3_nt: TGTGCCAGCAGCTTGGGGCAGGGTGAAGAGCAGTACTTC
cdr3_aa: CASSLGQGEEQYF

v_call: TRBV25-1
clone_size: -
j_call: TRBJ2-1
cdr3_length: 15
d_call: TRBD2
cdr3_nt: TGTGCCAGCAGTGAAGGGGGAGGGCCTAGGGATGAGCAGTTCTTC
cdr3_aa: CASSEGGGPRDEQFF

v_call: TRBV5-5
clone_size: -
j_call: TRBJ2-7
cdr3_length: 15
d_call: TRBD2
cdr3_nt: TGTGCCAGCAGCTTGGGGCTAGCGGGGATTTACGAGCAGTACTTC
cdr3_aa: CASSLGLAGIYEQYF

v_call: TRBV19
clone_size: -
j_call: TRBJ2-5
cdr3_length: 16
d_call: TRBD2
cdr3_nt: TGTGCCAGTAGTATAGGGCTAGCGGGACCACAAGAGACCCAGTACTTC
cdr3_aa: CASSIGLAGPQETQYF

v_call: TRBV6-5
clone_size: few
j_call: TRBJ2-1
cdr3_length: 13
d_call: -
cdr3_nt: TGTGCCAGCAGCTGGGACGGGGGTAGGGAGCAGTTCTTC
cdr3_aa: CASSWDGGREQFF

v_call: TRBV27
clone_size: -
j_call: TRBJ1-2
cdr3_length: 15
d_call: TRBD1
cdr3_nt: TGTGCCAGCAGTAGGTCGACAGGGGGCGACTATGGCTACACCTTC
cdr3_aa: CASSRSTGGDYGYTF

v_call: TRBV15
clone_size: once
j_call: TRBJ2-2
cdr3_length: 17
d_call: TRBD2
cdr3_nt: TGTGCCACCAGCAGGCGACTAGCGGGAGGGCCGTCCGGGGAGCTGTTTTTT
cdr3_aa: CATSRRLAGGPSGELFF

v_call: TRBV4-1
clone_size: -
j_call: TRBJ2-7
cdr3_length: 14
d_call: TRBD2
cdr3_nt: TGCGCCAGCAGCCCTCCGGGAGGGTCCTACGAGCAGTACTTC
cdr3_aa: CASSPPGGSYEQYF

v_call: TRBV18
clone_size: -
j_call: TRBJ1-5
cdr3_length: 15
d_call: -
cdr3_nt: TGTGCCAGCTCACCCGGGGGTTATAGCAATCAGCCCCAGCATTTT
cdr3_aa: CASSPGGYSNQPQHF

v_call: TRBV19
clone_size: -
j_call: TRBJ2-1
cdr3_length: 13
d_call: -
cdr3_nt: TGTGCCAGTAGGGCAGGGCCTAACAATGAGCAGTTCTTC
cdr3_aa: CASRAGPNNEQFF

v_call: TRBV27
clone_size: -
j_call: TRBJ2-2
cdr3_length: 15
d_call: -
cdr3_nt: TGTGCCAGCAGTTTAGGGACTTGGAACACCGGGGAGCTGTTTTTT
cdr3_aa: CASSLGTWNTGELFF

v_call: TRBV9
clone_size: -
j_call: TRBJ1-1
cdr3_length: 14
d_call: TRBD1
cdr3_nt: TGTGCCAGCAGCGGTCACAGGGGGCTGACTGAAGCTTTCTTT
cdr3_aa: CASSGHRGLTEAFF

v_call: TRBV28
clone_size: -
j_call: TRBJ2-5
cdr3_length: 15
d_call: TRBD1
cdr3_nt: TGTGCCAGCAGTTTAGGGACAGCTAACCAAGAGACCCAGTACTTC
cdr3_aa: CASSLGTANQETQYF

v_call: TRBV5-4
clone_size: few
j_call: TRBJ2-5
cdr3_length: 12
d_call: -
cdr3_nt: TGTGCCAGCAGCTTGGCCAGGGAGACCCAGTACTTC
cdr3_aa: CASSLARETQYF

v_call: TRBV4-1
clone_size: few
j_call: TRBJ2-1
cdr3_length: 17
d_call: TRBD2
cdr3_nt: TGCGCCAGCAGCCGGGCCGGGACTAGCGGGACCTACAATGAGCAGTTCTTC
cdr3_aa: CASSRAGTSGTYNEQFF

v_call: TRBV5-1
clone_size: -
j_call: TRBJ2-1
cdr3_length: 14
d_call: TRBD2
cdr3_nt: TGCGCCAGCAGCTCACAGACTAGCGGGGTTGAGCAGTTCTTC
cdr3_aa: CASSSQTSGVEQFF

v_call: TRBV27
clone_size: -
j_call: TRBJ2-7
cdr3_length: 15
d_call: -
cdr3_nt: TGTGCCAGCAGTTCACACAGGGGGGGGACCTACGAGCAGTACTTC
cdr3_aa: CASSSHRGGTYEQYF

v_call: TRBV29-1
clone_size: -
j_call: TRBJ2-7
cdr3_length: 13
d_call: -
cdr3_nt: TGCAGCGTTTATTTCGAGGGCCACTACGAGCAGTACTTC
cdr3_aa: CSVYFEGHYEQYF

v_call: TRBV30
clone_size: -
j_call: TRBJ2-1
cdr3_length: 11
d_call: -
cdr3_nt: TGTGCCTGGACACAGGGCCATGAGCAGTTCTTC
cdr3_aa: CAWTQGHEQFF

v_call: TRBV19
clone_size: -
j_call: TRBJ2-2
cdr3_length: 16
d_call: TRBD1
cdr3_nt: TGTGCCAGTAGTATAGAAGGGACAGGTAAAACCGGGGAGCTGTTTTTT
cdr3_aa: CASSIEGTGKTGELFF

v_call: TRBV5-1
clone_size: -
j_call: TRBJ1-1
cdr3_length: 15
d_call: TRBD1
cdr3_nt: TGCGCCAGCAGCCCAAGGGGACAGAGTAACACTGAAGCTTTCTTT
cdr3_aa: CASSPRGQSNTEAFF

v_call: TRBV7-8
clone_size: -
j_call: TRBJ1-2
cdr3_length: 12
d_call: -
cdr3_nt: TGTGCCAGCAGCCCTATTAACTATGGCTACACCTTC
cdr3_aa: CASSPINYGYTF

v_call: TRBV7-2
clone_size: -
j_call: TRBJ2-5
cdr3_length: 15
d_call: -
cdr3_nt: TGTGCCAGCAGCTTAAGGGACTGGGTATGGGAGACCCAGTACTTC
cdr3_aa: CASSLRDWVWETQYF

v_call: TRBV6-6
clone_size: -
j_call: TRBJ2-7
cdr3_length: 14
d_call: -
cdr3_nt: TGTGCCAGCAGTCCCACGCGCGGGGTATACGAGCAGTACTTC
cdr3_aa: CASSPTRGVYEQYF

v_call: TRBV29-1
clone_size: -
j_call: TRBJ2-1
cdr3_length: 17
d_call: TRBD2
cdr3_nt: TGCAGCGTCGATTGGACTAGCGGGAGGGCCTCGGTCCATGAGCAGTTCTTC
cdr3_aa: CSVDWTSGRASVHEQFF

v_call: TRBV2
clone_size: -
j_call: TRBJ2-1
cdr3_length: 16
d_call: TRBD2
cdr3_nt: TGTGCCAGCAGAGCCGGGACTAGCGGCTCCTACAATGAGCAGTTCTTC
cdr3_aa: CASRAGTSGSYNEQFF

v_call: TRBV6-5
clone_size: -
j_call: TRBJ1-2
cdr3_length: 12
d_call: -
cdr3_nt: TGTGCCAGTGATGGGACACAAGGGGGCTACACCTTC
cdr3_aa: CASDGTQGGYTF

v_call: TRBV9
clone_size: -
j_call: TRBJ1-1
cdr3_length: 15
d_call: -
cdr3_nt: TGTGCCAGCAGCCCCTCCAGGGTTGCTTCCCGGCGAGCTTTCTTT
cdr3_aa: CASSPSRVASRRAFF

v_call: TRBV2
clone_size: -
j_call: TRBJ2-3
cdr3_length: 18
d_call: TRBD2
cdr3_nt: TGTGCCAGCAGTCCGGGACTAGCGGGAGGTGTAGGCACAGATACGCAGTATTTT
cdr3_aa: CASSPGLAGGVGTDTQYF

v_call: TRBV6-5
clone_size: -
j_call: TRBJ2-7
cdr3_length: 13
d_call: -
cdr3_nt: TGTGCCAGCAGTCACGGGAGCAACTACGAGCAGTACTTC
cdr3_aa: CASSHGSNYEQYF

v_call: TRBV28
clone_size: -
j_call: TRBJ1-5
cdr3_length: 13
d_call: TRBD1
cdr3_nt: TGTGCCAGCAGGGGACAGGGGTCGTGGCCCCAGCATTTT
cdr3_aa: CASRGQGSWPQHF

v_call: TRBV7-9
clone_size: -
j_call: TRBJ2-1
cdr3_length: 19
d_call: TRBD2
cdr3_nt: TGTGCCAGCAGCTCCCATCGATGGACTAGCGGGGGTGGGGGCAATGAGCAGTTCTTC
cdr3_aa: CASSSHRWTSGGGGNEQFF

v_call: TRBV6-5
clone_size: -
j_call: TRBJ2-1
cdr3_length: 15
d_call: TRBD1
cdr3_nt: TGTGCCAGCAGTCAAGGGGACAGCACCTACAATGAGCAGTTCTTC
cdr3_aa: CASSQGDSTYNEQFF